This TCR beta chain derives from a study of T cell repertoires in cytomegalovirus infection. About the research overall: A matching HLA type, together with CMV infection, was signaled by public TCR beta signatures. Study observations and caveats: Dominating the ex vivo response were TCR beta clonotypes that were CMV-specific and HLA-C-restricted.

For this clonotype: The antigen remains unidentified. This could be a read error, since a much larger clone is one nucleotide away.

In germline, CDR1 is SGHTA, CDR2 FQGNSA. Trimming took off 5 bases at V and 7 bases at J, with 27 bases between the two ends. There are 18 residues in the CDR3. Each CDR3 protein gets one entry after TCRdb re-called the reads with MiXCR. The table records some 180,000 distinct CDR3 sequences, approximately 19% of them present only once. This TCR derives from a human donor in good health (CMV status not recorded). Some clones in this sample may be carry-over from other donors' samples. The V gene is TRBV7-2, the J gene TRBJ2-1; D may correspond to TRBD1 or TRBD2 (6 bases each). The sample comprised PBMCs. The CDR3 DNA is TGTGCCAGCAGCCCTCAGGCCGGGGGCACGGGATTAGGGAATGAGCAGTTCTTC. Translated, it gives CASSPQAGGTGLGNEQFF.